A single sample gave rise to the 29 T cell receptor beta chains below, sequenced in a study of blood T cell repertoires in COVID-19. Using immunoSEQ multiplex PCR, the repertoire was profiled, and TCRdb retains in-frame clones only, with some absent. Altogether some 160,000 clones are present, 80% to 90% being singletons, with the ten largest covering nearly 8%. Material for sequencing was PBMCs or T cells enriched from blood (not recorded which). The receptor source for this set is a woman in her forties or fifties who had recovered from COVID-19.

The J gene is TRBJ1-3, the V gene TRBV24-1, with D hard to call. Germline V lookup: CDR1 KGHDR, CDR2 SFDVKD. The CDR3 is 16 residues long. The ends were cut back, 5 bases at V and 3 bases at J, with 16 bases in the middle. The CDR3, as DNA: TGTGCCACCAGTGTGTCGGCAGGAACGCATGGAAACACCATATATTTT. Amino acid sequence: CATSVSAGTHGNTIYF.

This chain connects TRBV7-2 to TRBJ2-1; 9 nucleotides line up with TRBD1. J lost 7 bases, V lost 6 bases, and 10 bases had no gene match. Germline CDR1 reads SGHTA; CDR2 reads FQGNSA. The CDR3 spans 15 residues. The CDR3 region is CASRAGTGQGNEQFF. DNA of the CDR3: TGTGCCAGCAGGGCCGGGACAGGGCAAGGGAATGAGCAGTTCTTC.

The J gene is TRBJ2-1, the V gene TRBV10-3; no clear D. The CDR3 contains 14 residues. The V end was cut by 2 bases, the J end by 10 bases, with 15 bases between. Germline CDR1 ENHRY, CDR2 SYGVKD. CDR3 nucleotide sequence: TGTGCCATCAGTGAGCCCCCGAAAGCTCAAGAGCAGTTCTTC. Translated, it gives CAISEPPKAQEQFF.

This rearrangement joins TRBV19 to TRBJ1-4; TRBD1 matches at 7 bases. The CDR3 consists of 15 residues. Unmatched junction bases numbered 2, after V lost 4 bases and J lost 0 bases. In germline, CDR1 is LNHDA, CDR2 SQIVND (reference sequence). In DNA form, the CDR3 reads TGTGCCAGTAGTAGACAGGGCGCAACTAATGAAAAACTGTTTTTT. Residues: CASSRQGATNEKLFF.

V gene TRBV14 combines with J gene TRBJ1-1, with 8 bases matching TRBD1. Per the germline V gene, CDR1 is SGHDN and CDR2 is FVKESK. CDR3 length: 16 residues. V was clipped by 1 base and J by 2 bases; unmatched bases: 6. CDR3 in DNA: TGTGCCAGCAGCCAAGGGACAGGGCGGATCAACACTGAAGCTTTCTTT. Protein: CASSQGTGRINTEAFF.

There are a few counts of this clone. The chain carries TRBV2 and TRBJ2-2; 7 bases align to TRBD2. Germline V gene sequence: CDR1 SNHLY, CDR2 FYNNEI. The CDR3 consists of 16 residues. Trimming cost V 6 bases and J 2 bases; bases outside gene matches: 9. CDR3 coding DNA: TGTGCCAGCAGGAGGGAGCTAGCGGATAACACCGGGGAGCTGTTTTTT. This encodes CASRRELADNTGELFF.

CDR3 DNA sequence: TGTGCCAGCAGCTCTAATCCGGGACTCACCGGGGAGCTGTTTTTT. Its translation is CASSSNPGLTGELFF. The rearrangement uses TRBV11-2 and TRBJ2-2; possible D gene TRBD2, 6 bases. The CDR3 covers 15 residues. The germline CDR1 and CDR2 sequences are SGHAT and FQNNGV. Trimming took off 4 bases at V and 4 bases at J, with 13 bases between the two ends.

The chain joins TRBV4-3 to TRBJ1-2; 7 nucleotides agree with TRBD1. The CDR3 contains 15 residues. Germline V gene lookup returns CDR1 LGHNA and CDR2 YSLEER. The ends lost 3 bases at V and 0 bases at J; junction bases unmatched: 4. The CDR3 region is CASSHYRGTNYGYTF. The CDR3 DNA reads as TGCGCCAGCAGCCACTACAGGGGTACTAACTATGGCTACACCTTC.

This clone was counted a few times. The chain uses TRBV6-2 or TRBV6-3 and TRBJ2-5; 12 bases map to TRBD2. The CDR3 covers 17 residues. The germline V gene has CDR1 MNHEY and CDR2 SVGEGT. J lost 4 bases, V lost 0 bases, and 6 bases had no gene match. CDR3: CASSYSGLAGGRETQYF. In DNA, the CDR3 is TGTGCCAGCAGTTACTCGGGGCTAGCGGGGGGGCGAGAGACCCAGTACTTC.

CDR3 bases: TGTGCCAGCAGCCGGGGACAGCCTACTAATGAAAAACTGTTTTTT. Amino acids: CASSRGQPTNEKLFF. The chain couples TRBV3-1 (or the pseudogene TRBV3-2) to TRBJ1-4, with TRBD1 matching 7 bases. Germline loops: CDR1 LGHDT, CDR2 YNNKEL (reference sequence). V gave up 4 bases and J gave up 2 bases; unmatched junction bases: 4. CDR3 length: 15 residues.

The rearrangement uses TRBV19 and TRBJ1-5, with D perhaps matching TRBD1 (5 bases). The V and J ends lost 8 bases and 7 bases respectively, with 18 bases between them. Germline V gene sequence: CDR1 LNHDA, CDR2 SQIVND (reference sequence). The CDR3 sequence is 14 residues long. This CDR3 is CASYSGLAKQPQHF. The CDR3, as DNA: TGTGCCAGTTACTCAGGGTTAGCTAAGCAGCCCCAGCATTTT.

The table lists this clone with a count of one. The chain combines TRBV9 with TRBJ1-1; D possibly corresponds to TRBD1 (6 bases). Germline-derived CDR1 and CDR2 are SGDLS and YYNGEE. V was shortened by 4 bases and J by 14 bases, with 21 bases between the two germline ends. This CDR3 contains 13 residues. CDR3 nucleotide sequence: TGTGCCAGCAGCCCAGCCGGGACATCCTTGAGCTTCTTT. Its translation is CASSPAGTSLSFF.

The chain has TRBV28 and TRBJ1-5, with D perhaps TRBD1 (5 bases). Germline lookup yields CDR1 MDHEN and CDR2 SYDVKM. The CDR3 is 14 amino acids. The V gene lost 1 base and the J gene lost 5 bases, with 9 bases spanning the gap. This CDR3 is CASSLSQTDQPQHF. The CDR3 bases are TGTGCCAGCAGTTTATCCCAGACAGATCAGCCCCAGCATTTT.

CDR3 sequence: CASSRLGRGGETQYF. The CDR3 DNA reads TGTGCCAGCAGCCGCCTGGGGAGGGGCGGCGAGACCCAGTACTTC. The chain employs TRBV5-4 and TRBJ2-5, with TRBD2 matching over 7 bases. The J segment lost 5 bases and the V segment lost 4 bases, leaving 11 bases of the junction unmatched. Germline CDR1 SGHNT, CDR2 YYREEE (reference sequence). This CDR3 has 15 amino acids.

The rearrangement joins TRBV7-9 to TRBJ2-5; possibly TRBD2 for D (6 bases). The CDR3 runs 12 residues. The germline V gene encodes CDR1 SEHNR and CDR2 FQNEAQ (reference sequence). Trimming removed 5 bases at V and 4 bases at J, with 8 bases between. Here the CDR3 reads CASSLSGETQYF. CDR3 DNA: TGTGCCAGCAGCCTTAGCGGAGAGACCCAGTACTTC.

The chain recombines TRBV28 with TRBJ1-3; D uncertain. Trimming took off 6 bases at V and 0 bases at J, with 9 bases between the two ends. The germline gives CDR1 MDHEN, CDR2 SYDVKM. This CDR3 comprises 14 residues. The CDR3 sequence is CASSLGYSGNTIYF. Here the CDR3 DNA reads TGTGCCAGCAGCCTCGGGTACTCTGGAAACACCATATATTTT.

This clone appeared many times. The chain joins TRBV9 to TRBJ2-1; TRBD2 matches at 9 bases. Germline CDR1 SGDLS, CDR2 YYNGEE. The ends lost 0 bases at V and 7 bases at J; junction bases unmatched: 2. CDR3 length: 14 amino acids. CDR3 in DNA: TGTGCCAGCAGCGTAGGACTAGCGGAGAATGAGCAGTTCTTC. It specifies CASSVGLAENEQFF.

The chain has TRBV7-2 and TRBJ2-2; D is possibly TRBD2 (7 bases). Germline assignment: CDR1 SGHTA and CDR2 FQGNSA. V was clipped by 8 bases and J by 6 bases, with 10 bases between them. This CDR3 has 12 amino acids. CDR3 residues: CASRGAAGELFF. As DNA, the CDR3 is TGTGCCAGCCGGGGGGCGGCCGGGGAGCTGTTTTTT.

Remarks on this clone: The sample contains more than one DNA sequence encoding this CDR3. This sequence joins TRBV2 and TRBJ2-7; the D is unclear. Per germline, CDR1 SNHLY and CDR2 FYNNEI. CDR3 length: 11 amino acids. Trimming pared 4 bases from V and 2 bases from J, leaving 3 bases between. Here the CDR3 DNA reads TGTGCCAGCAGTGCAGCCTACGAGCAGTACTTC. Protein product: CASSAAYEQYF.

The CDR3 region is CASTSNREKLFF. CDR3 in DNA: TGTGCCAGCACGAGCAATAGAGAAAAACTGTTTTTT. The rearrangement links TRBV28 to TRBJ1-4; D unresolved. With 7 bases removed from V and 8 bases from J, the gap between germline ends came to 11 bases. This CDR3 is built from 12 residues. Per the germline V gene, CDR1 is MDHEN and CDR2 is SYDVKM. Full variable domain (remainder filled in from reference TRBV28 and TRBJ1-4): DVKVTQSSRYLVKRTGEKVFLECVQDMDHENMFWYRQDPGLGLRLIYFSYDVKMKEKGDIPEGYSVSREKKERFSLILESASTNQTSMYLCASTSNREKLFFGSGTQLSVL.

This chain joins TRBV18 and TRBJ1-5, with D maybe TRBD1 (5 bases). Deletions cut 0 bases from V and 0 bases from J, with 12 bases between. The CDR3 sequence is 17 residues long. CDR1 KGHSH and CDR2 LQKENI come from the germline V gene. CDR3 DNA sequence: TGTGCCAGCTCACCACCGGGGCCATCTTATAGCAATCAGCCCCAGCATTTT. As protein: CASSPPGPSYSNQPQHF.

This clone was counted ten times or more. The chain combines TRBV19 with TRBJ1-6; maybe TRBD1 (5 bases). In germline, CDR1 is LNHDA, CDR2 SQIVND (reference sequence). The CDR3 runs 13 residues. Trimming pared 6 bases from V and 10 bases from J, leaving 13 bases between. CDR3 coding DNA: TGTGCCAGTAGAAATGACAGACCCTCACCCCTCCACTTT. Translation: CASRNDRPSPLHF. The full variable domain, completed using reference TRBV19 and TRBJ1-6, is DGGITQSPKYLFRKEGQNVTLSCEQNLNHDAMYWYRQDPGQGLRLIYYSQIVNDFQKGDIAEGYSVSREKKESFPLTVTSAQKNPTAFYLCASRNDRPSPLHFGNGTRLTVT.

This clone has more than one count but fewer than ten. Written as DNA, the CDR3 is TGTGCCAGCAGCTCCCTCGTGAACACCGGGGAGCTGTTTTTT. This encodes CASSSLVNTGELFF. This chain connects TRBV5-4 to TRBJ2-2, with D hard to call. Trimming took 3 bases from V and 1 from J, leaving 7 bases between them. The CDR3 is 14 residues long. Germline V gene data show CDR1 as SGHNT and CDR2 as YYREEE (reference sequence).

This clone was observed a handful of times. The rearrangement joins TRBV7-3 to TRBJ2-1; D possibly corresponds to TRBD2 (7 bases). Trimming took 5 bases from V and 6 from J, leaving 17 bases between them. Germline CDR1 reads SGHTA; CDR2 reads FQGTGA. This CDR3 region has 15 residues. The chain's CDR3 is CASSARRGPINEQFF. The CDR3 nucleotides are TGTGCCAGCAGCGCTAGGCGGGGGCCCATCAATGAGCAGTTCTTC.

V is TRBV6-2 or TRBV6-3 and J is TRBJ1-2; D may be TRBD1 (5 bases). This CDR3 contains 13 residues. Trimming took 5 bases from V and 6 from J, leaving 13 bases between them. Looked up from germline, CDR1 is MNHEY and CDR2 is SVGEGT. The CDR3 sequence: CASSAPGGNGYTF. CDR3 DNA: TGTGCCAGCAGTGCCCCCGGGGGTAATGGCTACACCTTC.

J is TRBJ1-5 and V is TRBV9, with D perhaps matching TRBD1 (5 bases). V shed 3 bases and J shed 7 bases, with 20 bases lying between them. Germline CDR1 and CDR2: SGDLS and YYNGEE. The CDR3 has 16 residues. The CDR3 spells CASSDSGGKISQPQHF. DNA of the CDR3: TGTGCCAGCAGCGACTCCGGGGGTAAAATCAGCCAGCCCCAGCATTTT. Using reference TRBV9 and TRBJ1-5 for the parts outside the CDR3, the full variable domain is DSGVTQTPKHLITATGQRVTLRCSPRSGDLSVYWYQQSLDQGLQFLIQYYNGEERAKGNILERFSAQQFPDLHSELNLSSLELGDSALYFCASSDSGGKISQPQHFGDGTRLSIL.

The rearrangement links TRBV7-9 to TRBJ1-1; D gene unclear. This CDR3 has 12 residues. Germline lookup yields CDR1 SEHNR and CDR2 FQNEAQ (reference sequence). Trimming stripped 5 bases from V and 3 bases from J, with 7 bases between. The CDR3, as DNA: TGTGCCAGCAGCAGGCAGGACACTGAAGCTTTCTTT. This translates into CASSRQDTEAFF.

The CDR3 spells CASSTRDRGGEKLFF. DNA of the CDR3: TGTGCCAGCAGCACCCGGGACAGGGGTGGTGAAAAACTGTTTTTT. The chain is built from TRBV3-1 (or the pseudogene TRBV3-2) and TRBJ1-4; 10 bases are a match to TRBD1. J gave up 7 bases and V 5 bases, and 7 bases lay outside the gene matches. CDR1 and CDR2 (germline): LGHDT, YNNKEL (reference sequence). This CDR3 region has 15 residues.

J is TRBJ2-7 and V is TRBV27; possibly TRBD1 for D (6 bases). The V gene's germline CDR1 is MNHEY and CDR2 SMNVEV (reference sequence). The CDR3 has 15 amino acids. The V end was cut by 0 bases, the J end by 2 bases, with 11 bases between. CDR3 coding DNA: TGTGCCAGCAGTTTATCGGCAGGGGTTGCCTACGAGCAGTACTTC. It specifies CASSLSAGVAYEQYF.